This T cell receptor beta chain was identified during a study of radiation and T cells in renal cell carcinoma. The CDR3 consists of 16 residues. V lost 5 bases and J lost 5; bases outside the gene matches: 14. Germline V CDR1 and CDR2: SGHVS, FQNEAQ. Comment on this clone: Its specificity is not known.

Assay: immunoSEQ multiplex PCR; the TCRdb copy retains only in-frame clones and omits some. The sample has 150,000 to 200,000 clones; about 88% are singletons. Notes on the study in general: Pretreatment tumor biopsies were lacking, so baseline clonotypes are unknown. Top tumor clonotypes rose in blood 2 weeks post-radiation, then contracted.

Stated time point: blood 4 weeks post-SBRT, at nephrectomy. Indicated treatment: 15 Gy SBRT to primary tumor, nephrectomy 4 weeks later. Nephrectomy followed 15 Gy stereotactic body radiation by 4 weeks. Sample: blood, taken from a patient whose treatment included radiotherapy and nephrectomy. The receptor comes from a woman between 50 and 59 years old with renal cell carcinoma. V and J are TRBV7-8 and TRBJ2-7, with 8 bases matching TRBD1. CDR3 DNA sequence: TGTGCCAGCAGCCTCATGAGTGGGACAGGCGGTCACGAGCAGTACTTC. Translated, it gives CASSLMSGTGGHEQYF.